This T cell receptor beta chain appears in the sequencing data of a study of cytomegalovirus exposure and HLA in healthy donors. Overall study: Drawn from HLA-typed donors, around 85 million unique TCRs were held in an early data release.

Notes on the study in general: Cytomegalovirus association was listed for 150 or so TCR beta chains.

The CDR3 runs 16 residues. CDR1 and CDR2 (germline): SEHNR, FQNEAQ (reference sequence). The J segment lost 1 base and the V segment lost 5 bases, leaving 8 bases of the junction unmatched. This clone was picked up a small number of times. As yet, its antigen is unknown. The PCR was carried out with 60 Vbeta primers and 13 Jbeta primers. Assay used: immunoSEQ multiplex PCR; TCRdb lists only in-frame clones, some missing. The sample lists 90,000 to 100,000 clones, more than 60% occurring once. This TCR derives from a man in his 60s in good health and CMV-seropositive. The sequenced sample consisted of PBMCs. This chain connects TRBV7-9 to TRBJ1-1; 9 bases map to TRBD1. CDR3 nucleotides: TGTGCCAGCAGCATGACGCCGGGACAGGGGAACACTGAAGCTTTCTTT. Encoded protein: CASSMTPGQGNTEAFF.